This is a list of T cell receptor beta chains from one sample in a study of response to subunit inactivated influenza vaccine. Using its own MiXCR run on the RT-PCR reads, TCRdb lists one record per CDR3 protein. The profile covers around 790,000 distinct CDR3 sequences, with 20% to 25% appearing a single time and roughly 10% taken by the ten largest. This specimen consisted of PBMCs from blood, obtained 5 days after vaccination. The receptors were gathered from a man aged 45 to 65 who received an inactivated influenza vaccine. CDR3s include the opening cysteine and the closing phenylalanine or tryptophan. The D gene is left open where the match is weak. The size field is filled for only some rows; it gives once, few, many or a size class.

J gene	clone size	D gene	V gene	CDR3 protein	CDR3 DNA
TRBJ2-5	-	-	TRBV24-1	CATSDIGTQETQYF	TGTGCCACCAGTGACATCGGGACCCAAGAGACCCAGTACTTC
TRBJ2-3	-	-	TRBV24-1	CATSDLSAADTQYF	TGTGCCACCAGTGATTTGTCGGCGGCAGATACGCAGTATTTT
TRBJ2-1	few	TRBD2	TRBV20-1	CSAQIAGGAYNEQFF	TGCAGTGCGCAGATAGCGGGGGGAGCCTACAATGAGCAGTTCTTC
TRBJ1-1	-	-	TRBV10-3	CAISEGPPGGAFF	TGTGCCATCAGTGAGGGACCCCCCGGCGGAGCTTTCTTT
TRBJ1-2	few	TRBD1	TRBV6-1	CASSRQGVDYGYTF	TGTGCCAGCAGTAGACAGGGGGTCGACTATGGCTACACCTTC
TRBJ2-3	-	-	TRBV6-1	CASSRLRATDTQYF	TGTGCCAGCTCGAGACTAAGGGCTACAGATACGCAGTATTTT
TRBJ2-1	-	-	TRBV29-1	CSVDSQGDGEQFF	TGCAGCGTTGATTCACAGGGAGACGGGGAGCAGTTCTTC
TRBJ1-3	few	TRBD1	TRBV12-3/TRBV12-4	CASSFGTGGRDPRHSSGNTIYF	TGTGCCAGCAGTTTCGGGACAGGGGGCCGTGACCCACGTCACAGCTCTGGAAACACCATATATTTT
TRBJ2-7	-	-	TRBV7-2	CASSNYGQSYEQYF	TGTGCCAGCAGCAACTACGGACAGAGCTACGAGCAGTACTTC
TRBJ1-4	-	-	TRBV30	CAWSVTGRRVEKLFF	TGTGCCTGGAGTGTCACAGGGCGTCGGGTTGAAAAACTGTTTTTT
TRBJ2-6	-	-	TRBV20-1	CSASSGFGANVLIF	TGCAGTGCTAGTTCGGGGTTTGGGGCCAACGTCCTGATTTTC
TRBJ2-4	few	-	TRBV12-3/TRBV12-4	CASSFNRVKNIQYF	TGTGCCAGCAGTTTTAACAGAGTCAAAAACATTCAGTACTTC
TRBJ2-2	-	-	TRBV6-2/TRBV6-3	CASNQGRGAELFF	TGTGCCAGCAACCAAGGTAGAGGAGCGGAGCTGTTTTTT
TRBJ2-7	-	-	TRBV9	CASSDGPLNEQYF	TGTGCCAGCAGCGATGGGCCCTTGAACGAGCAGTACTTC
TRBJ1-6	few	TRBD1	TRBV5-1	CASSSLRQGRDNSPLHF	TGCGCCAGCAGCTCACTCAGACAGGGCCGAGATAATTCACCCCTCCACTTT
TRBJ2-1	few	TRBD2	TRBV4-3	CASSQTGLAGYNEQFF	TGCGCCAGCAGCCAAACGGGACTAGCGGGGTACAATGAGCAGTTCTTC
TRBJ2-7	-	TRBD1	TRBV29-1	CSATGTGVYEQYF	TGCAGCGCCACCGGGACAGGGGTATACGAGCAGTACTTC
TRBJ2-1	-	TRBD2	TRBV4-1	CASSRSSGPSSYNEQFF	TGCGCCAGCAGCCGGTCTAGCGGACCCAGCTCCTACAATGAGCAGTTCTTC
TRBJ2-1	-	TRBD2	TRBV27	CASTPPGGISYNEQFF	TGTGCCAGCACCCCCCCGGGAGGGATCTCCTACAATGAGCAGTTCTTC
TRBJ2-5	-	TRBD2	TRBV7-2	CASSLVGSGGGQETQYF	TGTGCCAGCAGCTTAGTCGGTAGCGGGGGGGGGCAAGAGACCCAGTACTTC
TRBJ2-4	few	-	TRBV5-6	CASSLGQIDKNIQYF	TGTGCCAGCAGCTTGGGGCAGATCGACAAAAACATTCAGTACTTC
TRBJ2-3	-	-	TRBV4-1	CASSQVDSTDTQYF	TGCGCCAGCAGCCAAGTTGACTCCACAGATACGCAGTATTTT
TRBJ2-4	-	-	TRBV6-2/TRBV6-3	CASSYGNGNQYF	TGTGCCAGCAGTTACGGAAACGGGAATCAGTACTTC
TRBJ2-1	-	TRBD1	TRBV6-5	CASSYSGTGLLEQFF	TGTGCCAGCAGTTACTCCGGGACAGGGCTTTTAGAGCAGTTCTTC
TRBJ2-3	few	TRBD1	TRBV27	CASSSQQGATYTQYF	TGTGCCAGCAGTTCTCAACAGGGGGCCACATATACGCAGTATTTT
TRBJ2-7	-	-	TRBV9	CASSDQVAYEQYF	TGTGCCAGCAGCGACCAGGTGGCCTACGAGCAGTACTTC
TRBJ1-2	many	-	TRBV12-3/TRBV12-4	CASRFSGTENYGYTF	TGTGCCAGCAGATTCTCCGGGACGGAGAACTATGGCTACACCTTC
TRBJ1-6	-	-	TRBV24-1	CATSDWRGTTLHF	TGTGCCACCAGTGATTGGCGGGGGACCACCCTCCACTTT
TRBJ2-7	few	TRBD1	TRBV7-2	CASSSEPGQGLYF	TGTGCCAGCAGCTCCGAACCGGGACAGGGCCTGTACTTC
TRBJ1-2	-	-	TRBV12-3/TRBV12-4	CASSSGLAVPLYGYTF	TGTGCCAGCAGTTCAGGGTTGGCAGTCCCCCTCTATGGCTACACCTTC
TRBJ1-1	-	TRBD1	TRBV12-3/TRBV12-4	CASRPGQGPAFF	TGTGCCAGCAGACCTGGACAGGGACCAGCTTTCTTT
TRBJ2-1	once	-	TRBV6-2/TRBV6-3	CVSREGDEQFF	TGTGTCAGCAGGGAAGGGGATGAGCAGTTCTTC
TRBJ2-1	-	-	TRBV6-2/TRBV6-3	CASSLLRGNYNEQFF	TGTGCCAGCAGCCTCCTCCGGGGGAACTACAATGAGCAGTTCTTC
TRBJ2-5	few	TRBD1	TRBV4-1	CASSQTMQGAFSLGLETQYF	TGCGCCAGCAGCCAAACAATGCAGGGGGCGTTTTCTCTTGGCCTTGAGACCCAGTACTTC
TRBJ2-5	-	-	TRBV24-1	CATSEGTKETQYF	TGTGCCACCAGTGAGGGCACTAAAGAGACCCAGTACTTC
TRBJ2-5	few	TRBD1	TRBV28	CASSLGQSLAETQYF	TGTGCCAGCAGTTTGGGACAGTCCCTGGCGGAGACCCAGTACTTC
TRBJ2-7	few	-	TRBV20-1	CSARIRINYEQYF	TGCAGTGCTAGAATCCGCATAAACTACGAGCAGTACTTC
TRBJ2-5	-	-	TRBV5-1	CASSPEGYQETQYF	TGCGCCAGCAGCCCCGAGGGGTACCAAGAGACCCAGTACTTC
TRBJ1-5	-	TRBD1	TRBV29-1	CSVGQGSSQPQHF	TGCAGCGTAGGACAGGGATCCAGCCAGCCCCAGCATTTT
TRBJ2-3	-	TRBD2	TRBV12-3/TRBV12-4	CASSRAGGEDTQYF	TGTGCCAGCAGTAGAGCGGGAGGTGAAGATACGCAGTATTTT
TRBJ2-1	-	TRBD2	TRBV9	CASSVGAAGVFEQFF	TGTGCCAGCAGCGTAGGGGCAGCGGGAGTATTTGAGCAGTTCTTC
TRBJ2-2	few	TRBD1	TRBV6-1	CASRRQGPLGELFF	TGTGCCAGCAGAAGACAGGGTCCCCTCGGGGAGCTGTTTTTT
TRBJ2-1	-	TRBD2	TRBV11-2	CASSLVRPRRGGYKGEQFF	TGTGCCAGCAGCTTAGTCCGGCCGCGGAGGGGAGGGTACAAGGGTGAGCAGTTCTTC
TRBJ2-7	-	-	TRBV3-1	CASSGQETYEQYF	TGTGCCAGCAGCGGCCAGGAAACCTACGAGCAGTACTTC
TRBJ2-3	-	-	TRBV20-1	CSAQRTNTQYF	TGCAGTGCACAGCGAACGAATACGCAGTATTTT
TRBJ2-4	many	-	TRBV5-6	CASSFTGTKNIQYF	TGTGCCAGCAGCTTTACCGGTACCAAAAACATTCAGTACTTC
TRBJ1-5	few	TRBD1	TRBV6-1	CASRQTGGDQPQHF	TGTGCCAGCAGACAAACAGGGGGGGATCAGCCCCAGCATTTT
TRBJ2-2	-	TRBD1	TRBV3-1	CASRKTGFAGELFF	TGTGCCAGCAGAAAGACAGGGTTCGCCGGGGAGCTGTTTTTT
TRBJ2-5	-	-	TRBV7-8	CASSLALTRKKETQYF	TGTGCCAGCAGCTTAGCGCTGACTAGAAAGAAAGAGACCCAGTACTTC
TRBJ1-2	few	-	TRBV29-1	CSVSQGNYGYTF	TGCAGCGTTAGTCAGGGGAACTATGGCTACACCTTC
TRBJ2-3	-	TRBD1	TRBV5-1	CASSLAPGGAADTQYF	TGCGCCAGCAGCTTGGCCCCAGGGGGAGCCGCAGATACGCAGTATTTT
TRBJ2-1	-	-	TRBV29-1	CSVESVYRSLEQFF	TGCAGCGTTGAAAGTGTCTATCGTTCGTTAGAGCAGTTCTTC
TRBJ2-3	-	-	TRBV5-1	CASSPEPGTTDTQYF	TGCGCCAGCAGCCCCGAGCCGGGAACCACAGATACGCAGTATTTT
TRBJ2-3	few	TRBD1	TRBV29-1	CSVGDRSPGTQYF	TGCAGCGTTGGGGACAGATCCCCGGGTACGCAGTATTTT
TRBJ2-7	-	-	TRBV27	CASSFDSRGEQYF	TGTGCCAGCAGTTTCGACTCAAGGGGGGAGCAGTACTTC
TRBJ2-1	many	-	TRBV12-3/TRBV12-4	CASRPGTGANEQFF	TGTGCCAGCAGACCCGGGACTGGTGCTAATGAGCAGTTCTTC
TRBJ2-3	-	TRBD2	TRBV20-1	CSARGVAGVFGTDTQYF	TGCAGTGCTAGAGGGGTAGCGGGAGTGTTCGGGACAGATACGCAGTATTTT
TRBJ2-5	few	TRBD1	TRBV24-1	CATSQTGGGETQYF	TGTGCCACCAGTCAGACAGGGGGCGGTGAGACCCAGTACTTC
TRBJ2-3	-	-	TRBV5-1	CASMEGAGTSTDTQYF	TGCGCCAGCATGGAAGGAGCCGGAACTAGCACAGATACGCAGTATTTT
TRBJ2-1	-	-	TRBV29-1	CSVKLKIRNEQFF	TGCAGCGTAAAGCTCAAGATACGGAATGAGCAGTTCTTC